Listed below are T cell receptor beta chains from one sample, sequenced in a study of T-cell reconstitution after alpha-beta-depleted transplantation in children. MiXCR, applied by TCRdb to the PCR reads, yields one record per CDR3 protein. This table holds 300,000 to 400,000 distinct CDR3 sequences, around 15% found once. The sample consisted of PBMCs, mostly from graft donor cells, taken 360 days after TCRalphabeta/CD19-depleted stem cell transplant. These receptors were obtained from a male patient between 2 and 15 years old who had a stem cell transplant for acute lymphoblastic leukemia, so the T cells may come from the graft donor. The CDR3 runs from the conserved cysteine through the conserved F or W. The D gene is left open where the match is weak. The size entry is marked missing in some rows and otherwise reads once, few, many or a size class.

TRBD2	TRBV29-1	-	TRBJ2-2	CSVSTGGGPGELFF	TGCAGCGTTTCAACGGGAGGGGGTCCCGGGGAGCTGTTTTTT
-	TRBV27	few	TRBJ2-7	CASSFGVSSYEQYF	TGTGCCAGCAGTTTTGGAGTTAGCTCCTACGAGCAGTACTTC
-	TRBV7-8	few	TRBJ2-5	CASSLDTGVGRETQYF	TGTGCCAGCAGCTTAGATACGGGAGTAGGTCGAGAGACCCAGTACTTC
TRBD2	TRBV12-3/TRBV12-4	many	TRBJ2-7	CASSPWSGRVEQYF	TGTGCCAGCAGTCCTTGGAGCGGGAGAGTTGAGCAGTACTTC
-	TRBV28	few	TRBJ2-2	CASSLQRSGELFF	TGTGCCAGCAGTTTACAGCGATCCGGGGAGCTGTTTTTT
TRBD1	TRBV7-2	once	TRBJ2-5	CASSVGTGPSGTQYF	TGTGCCAGCAGCGTCGGGACAGGTCCAAGTGGGACCCAGTACTTC
-	TRBV7-7	few	TRBJ2-3	CASSPRLEDTQYF	TGTGCTAGCAGCCCCCGACTGGAAGATACGCAGTATTTT
TRBD2	TRBV5-1	few	TRBJ2-1	CASSTGLAGGDEQFF	TGCGCCAGCAGCACGGGACTAGCGGGAGGGGATGAGCAGTTCTTC
-	TRBV5-5	few	TRBJ2-3	CASSLDGGQGPDTQYF	TGTGCCAGCAGCTTGGATGGGGGGCAGGGCCCAGATACGCAGTATTTT
-	TRBV5-6	-	TRBJ2-2	CASSPEVGANTGELFF	TGTGCCAGCAGCCCGGAAGTTGGCGCGAACACCGGGGAGCTGTTTTTT
TRBD1	TRBV7-6	-	TRBJ2-5	CASSSTGSEETQYF	TGTGCCAGCAGCTCGACAGGGTCCGAAGAGACCCAGTACTTC
TRBD2	TRBV18	-	TRBJ2-3	CASSFGLADTQYF	TGTGCCAGCTCATTCGGACTAGCAGATACGCAGTATTTT
TRBD1	TRBV7-8	few	TRBJ2-7	CASSFTGGNYEQYF	TGTGCCAGCAGCTTCACAGGGGGAAACTACGAGCAGTACTTC
TRBD1	TRBV5-5	-	TRBJ2-3	CASSSLTGGSTDTQYF	TGTGCCAGCAGCTCCCTAACAGGGGGCAGCACAGATACGCAGTATTTT
TRBD2	TRBV6-1	-	TRBJ2-1	CASSQAGGGLNEQFF	TGTGCCAGCAGTCAAGCGGGAGGGGGTCTCAATGAGCAGTTCTTC